The 29 T cell receptor beta chains given below trace back to one sample, sequenced in a study of beta chain features in type 1 diabetes. Overall study findings and caveats: Researchers report that Type 1 diabetes patients had moderately but significantly shorter TCRB CDR3s across all four CD4+ subsets.

The whole isolated RNA underwent reverse transcription, so sequencing captured expressed TCRB transcripts. Only in-frame clones appear in the TCRdb table, and some are missing; sequencing was by immunoSEQ multiplex PCR. The table records more than 150,000 clones, 9% to 10% of them present only once. Their recognized antigens are unknown. The sample taken for sequencing was central memory CD4+ T cells from blood. Receptors were obtained from a woman in her twenties or thirties with type 1 diabetes.

The V and J genes are TRBV15 and TRBJ2-5, with 11 bases that match TRBD2. Germline lookup yields CDR1 LNHNV and CDR2 YYDKDF (reference sequence). The CDR3 loop spans 18 amino acids. J was trimmed by 5 bases and V by 1 base; bases with no gene match: 12. CDR3 region: CATSRGSGRAAGGETQYF. The CDR3 DNA is TGTGCCACCAGCAGAGGTAGCGGGAGGGCCGCTGGGGGGGAGACCCAGTACTTC. The variable domain in full, completed from reference TRBV15 and TRBJ2-5, reads DAMVIQNPRYQVTQFGKPVTLSCSQTLNHNVMYWYQQKSSQAPKLLFHYYDKDFNNEADTPDNFQSRRPNTSFCFLDIRSPGLGDTAMYLCATSRGSGRAAGGETQYFGPGTRLLVL.

This clone turned up a few times. CDR3 amino acids: CASSLVETSGSFTGELFF. DNA for the CDR3: TGCGCCAGCAGCCTCGTAGAGACTAGCGGGAGTTTCACCGGGGAGCTGTTTTTT. The chain has TRBV5-1 and TRBJ2-2; 12 bases fit TRBD2. The CDR3 length is 18 residues. Germline lookup yields CDR1 SGHRS and CDR2 YFSETQ. V lost 4 bases, J lost 4 bases, and 11 bases stayed unmatched.

This clone was seen a handful of times. CDR3 sequence: CASSLRTEDETQYF. In nucleotides, the CDR3 is TGTGCCAGCTCACTACGGACAGAGGATGAGACCCAGTACTTC. The gene calls are TRBV18 and TRBJ2-5; possibly TRBD1 for D (6 bases). The CDR3 extends over 14 amino acids. In germline, CDR1 is KGHSH, CDR2 LQKENI. Trimming pared 4 bases from V and 5 bases from J, leaving 14 bases between.

This clone was observed a few times. This chain uses TRBV29-1 with TRBJ2-5, with 7 bases that match TRBD1. Trimming cost V 7 bases and J 7 bases; bases outside gene matches: 27. This CDR3 spans 18 amino acids. Germline V gene data show CDR1 as SQVTM and CDR2 as ANQGSEA. CDR3 sequence reads: CSARIRTETGELRGTQYF. The CDR3 bases are TGCAGCGCTCGAATTCGAACCGAAACAGGGGAGTTACGTGGGACCCAGTACTTC.

The chain uses TRBV7-2 and TRBJ2-7, with 7 bases that match TRBD2. Germline V gene data show CDR1 as SGHTA and CDR2 as FQGNSA. Germline trimming cut 6 bases from V and 4 bases from J; bases unmatched to any gene: 15. The length of the CDR3 is 16 residues. This CDR3 reads CASSLKNAGAGYEQYF. The CDR3, as DNA: TGTGCCAGCAGTCTAAAAAATGCGGGAGCAGGGTACGAGCAGTACTTC.

This clone has a handful of counts. DNA for the CDR3: TGCGCCAGCAGCCCACGGACTAGCGGAAAGTACAATGAGCAGTTCTTC. Its protein is CASSPRTSGKYNEQFF. The genes are TRBV4-1 and TRBJ2-1, with 10 bases aligning to TRBD2. This CDR3 is built from 16 residues. The junction had 7 bases not matched to a gene; V was cut back by 4 bases and J by 4 bases. Per germline, CDR1 MGHRA and CDR2 YSYEKL.

This clone has just a few counts. The genes are TRBV30 and TRBJ1-1; TRBD1 matches at 7 bases. The CDR3 totals 12 residues. V was pared by 5 bases and J by 3 bases, with 3 bases of the junction left unmatched. In germline, CDR1 is GTSNPN, CDR2 SVGIG (reference sequence). CDR3 DNA: TGTGCCTGGGGGACAGTTTACACTGAAGCTTTCTTT. It yields the protein CAWGTVYTEAFF.

This sequence joins TRBV28 and TRBJ2-5; 8 positions match TRBD2. The DNA end lines up better with TRBJ2-7; the J call may be wrong. Germline values: CDR1 MDHEN, CDR2 SYDVKM. CDR3 length equals 15 residues. The CDR3 nucleotides are TGTGCCAGCAGTCCCACTAGCGGCTCGGGGTACGAGCAGTACTTC. Amino acid sequence: CASSPTSGSGYEQYF.

The table lists this clone with a few counts. The chain couples TRBV7-9 to TRBJ1-2; D not certain. CDR1 SEHNR and CDR2 FQNEAQ come from the germline V gene (reference sequence). The CDR3 spans 12 residues. Deletions cut 3 bases from V and 7 bases from J, with 9 bases between. DNA of the CDR3: TGTGCCAGCAGCTTGGTCTCGGGTGGCTACACCTTC. It translates to CASSLVSGGYTF.

This clone was observed a few times. V is TRBV28 and J is TRBJ1-2; no firm D call. This CDR3 spans 15 amino acids. V was pared by 8 bases and J by 4 bases, with 20 bases between. Germline values: CDR1 MDHEN, CDR2 SYDVKM. The CDR3 region is CASYPGLELRYGYTF. The DNA for the CDR3 is TGTGCCAGCTATCCGGGTTTAGAATTACGCTATGGCTACACCTTC.

V usage is TRBV5-1 and J usage is TRBJ1-1; 7 positions agree with TRBD1. CDR1 and CDR2 from the germline V gene are SGHRS and YFSETQ. The CDR3 loop spans 14 amino acids. V was clipped by 3 bases and J by 12 bases; unmatched bases: 14. CDR3 sequence (DNA): TGCGCCAGCAGCTCGAACACAGGGGCCGCCGATACTTTCTTT. Its protein is CASSSNTGAADTFF.

This clone was seen a few times. This chain connects TRBV7-2 to TRBJ2-5; D is ambiguous. CDR3 length: 13 residues. Germline-derived CDR1 and CDR2 are SGHTA and FQGNSA. V lost 5 bases to trimming and J lost 5 bases, with 12 bases between them. The CDR3, as DNA: TGTGCCAGCAGCCTCTCCGAAGCTGAGACCCAGTACTTC. Its translation: CASSLSEAETQYF.

This clone was picked up many times. The chain couples TRBV9 to TRBJ2-3, with D unclear. The germline CDR1 and CDR2 sequences are SGDLS and YYNGEE. V lost 2 bases, J lost 1 base, and 11 bases lay in between. The CDR3 extends over 15 amino acids. The CDR3 bases are TGTGCCAGCAGCGTTGAATACCGGGGCACAGATACGCAGTATTTT. As protein: CASSVEYRGTDTQYF.

The chain links TRBV18 to TRBJ2-7, with 9 bases aligning to TRBD2. The J segment lost 3 bases and the V segment lost 5 bases, leaving 5 bases of the junction unmatched. CDR3 length equals 14 residues. Germline CDR1 and CDR2: KGHSH and LQKENI. The CDR3 region has the DNA TGTGCCAGCTCAGCGGGACTAGCTGGCTACGAGCAGTACTTC. Translating gives CASSAGLAGYEQYF.

This clone was counted only a few times. The chain employs TRBV10-3 and TRBJ1-5; 12 bases align to TRBD1. Germline CDR1 is ENHRY and CDR2 is SYGVKD. This CDR3 comprises 15 residues. The junction had 10 bases not matched to a gene; V was cut back by 10 bases and J by 6 bases. The CDR3 DNA is TGTGCCAGCATGCCGGGACAGGGGGCCAGTCAGCCCCAGCATTTT. It is translated as CASMPGQGASQPQHF.

This clone was picked up a small number of times. The J gene is TRBJ2-5, the V gene TRBV7-3; maybe TRBD2 (6 bases). The CDR3 length is 15 residues. The germline CDR1 and CDR2 sequences are SGHTA and FQGTGA. V shed 1 base and J shed 3 bases, with 12 bases lying between them. The DNA for the CDR3 is TGTGCCAGCAGCTTAATGAGCGGAGGGGAAGAGACCCAGTACTTC. This translates into CASSLMSGGEETQYF.

This clone was seen a few times. The J gene is TRBJ1-2, the V gene TRBV30, with a tentative D call TRBD1 (5 bases). The V end was cut by 3 bases, the J end by 6 bases, with 20 bases between. Germline V gene sequence: CDR1 GTSNPN, CDR2 SVGIG (reference sequence). CDR3 length: 15 residues. The CDR3, as DNA: TGTGCCTGGAGGCCCTTTTCGGGCGGGGGAAATGGCTACACCTTC. Translated: CAWRPFSGGGNGYTF.

This clone was counted between two and nine times. The DNA for the CDR3 is TGTGCCAGCCGGACAGCGAGCTCTGGAAACACCATATATTTT. Its translation: CASRTASSGNTIYF. The chain recombines TRBV19 with TRBJ1-3; possible D gene TRBD1, 6 bases. Germline V gives CDR1 LNHDA, CDR2 SQIVND (reference sequence). This CDR3 has 14 residues. Trimming left V 9 bases short and J 0 bases short, with 12 bases between.

In this sample, this clone turned up a few times. The chain uses TRBV28 and TRBJ1-2, with unresolved D. The germline V gene encodes CDR1 MDHEN and CDR2 SYDVKM. V dropped 10 bases and J dropped 7 bases, with 16 bases sitting between them. The CDR3 has 12 amino acids. The DNA of the CDR3 is TGTGCCATAGGGCGGGTGATAATTGGCTACACCTTC. This encodes CAIGRVIIGYTF.

This clone appeared a few times. V usage is TRBV2 and J usage is TRBJ2-5; perhaps TRBD1 as D (6 bases). Trimming stripped 6 bases from V and 5 bases from J, with 16 bases between. This CDR3 contains 14 residues. CDR1 is SNHLY and CDR2 is FYNNEI in the germline V gene. CDR3 bases: TGTGCCAGCAGGGCCCGGGACATCGGGGAGACCCAGTACTTC. Amino acids: CASRARDIGETQYF.

This clone was detected only a few times. The rearrangement joins TRBV4-2 to TRBJ2-5; 9 bases line up with TRBD2. Germline lookup yields CDR1 LGHNA and CDR2 YNFKEQ. The CDR3 spans 14 residues. The trim removed 4 bases at V and 3 bases at J, leaving 3 bases unmatched. The CDR3 region has the DNA TGTGCCAGCAGCCTTAGCGGGAGTGAAGAGACCCAGTACTTC. Translation: CASSLSGSEETQYF.

The chain has TRBV5-1 and TRBJ2-2; unclear D gene. Germline-derived CDR1 and CDR2 are SGHRS and YFSETQ. Between the trimmed V and J ends, which lost 5 bases and 7 bases, there was a span of 9 bases. The CDR3 contains 12 residues. CDR3 nucleotides: TGCGCCAGCAGAACTTCGAGCGGGGAGCTGTTTTTT. It codes for CASRTSSGELFF.

The CDR3 loop reads CASSTQVNTEAFF. The CDR3 region has the DNA TGTGCCAGCAGCACACAGGTTAACACTGAAGCTTTCTTT. V is TRBV7-2 and J is TRBJ1-1; maybe TRBD1 (5 bases). The CDR3 loop spans 13 amino acids. The germline V gene encodes CDR1 SGHTA and CDR2 FQGNSA. With 5 bases removed from V and 2 bases from J, the gap between germline ends came to 9 bases. Looking up the rest from reference TRBV7-2 and TRBJ1-1 gives the full variable domain: GAGVSQSPSNKVTEKGKDVELRCDPISGHTALYWYRQSLGQGLEFLIYFQGNSAPDKSGLPSDRFSAERTGGSVSTLTIQRTQQEDSAVYLCASSTQVNTEAFFGQGTRLTVV.

This clone has just a few counts. V and J are TRBV5-6 and TRBJ1-5; D is perhaps TRBD1 (5 bases). The CDR3 covers 13 residues. Germline V gives CDR1 SGHDT, CDR2 YYEEEE. The germline V and J ends were trimmed by 6 bases and 5 bases, with 12 bases remaining between them. CDR3 region: CASTAGPDQPQHF. CDR3 DNA: TGTGCCAGCACAGCGGGGCCCGATCAGCCCCAGCATTTT.

This clone was counted only a few times. This chain links TRBV18 with TRBJ1-5; possible D gene TRBD1, 5 bases. Germline loops: CDR1 KGHSH, CDR2 LQKENI. The CDR3 is 16 amino acids. V lost 5 bases and J lost 6, with 20 bases in between. CDR3: CASSSSGNAGTQPQHF. CDR3 in DNA: TGTGCCAGCTCATCTTCAGGGAACGCGGGGACTCAGCCCCAGCATTTT.

The table lists this clone with a few counts. V is TRBV4-1 and J is TRBJ2-3, with 8 bases lining up with TRBD2. J gave up 3 bases and V 3 bases, and 5 bases lay outside the gene matches. The CDR3 runs to 15 residues. Germline CDR1 MGHRA, CDR2 YSYEKL. The CDR3, as DNA: TGCGCCAGCAGCCAGTACGGCGGGAGGACAGATACGCAGTATTTT. Protein: CASSQYGGRTDTQYF.

This clone has just a few counts. The CDR3 DNA reads TGTGCCAGCAGAGGACTAGCGGGAGACACCGGGGAGCTGTTTTTT. Its translation: CASRGLAGDTGELFF. The V and J genes are TRBV2 and TRBJ2-2; 13 bases map to TRBD2. CDR1 SNHLY and CDR2 FYNNEI come from the germline V gene. V shed 6 bases, J shed 3 bases, and the junction held 1 base outside the gene matches. CDR3 size: 15 residues. The full variable domain, rest sourced from reference TRBV2 and TRBJ2-2, is EPEVTQTPSHQVTQMGQEVILRCVPISNHLYFYWYRQILGQKVEFLVSFYNNEISEKSEIFDDQFSVERPDGSNFTLKIRSTKLEDSAMYFCASRGLAGDTGELFFGEGSRLTVL.

V is TRBV5-4 and J is TRBJ2-7; 7 nucleotides align to TRBD1. The germline V gene encodes CDR1 SGHNT and CDR2 YYREEE (reference sequence). The CDR3 is 14 residues long. Germline trimming cut 1 base from V and 6 bases from J; bases unmatched to any gene: 7. The CDR3 region is CASSLYHRGAEQYF. DNA for the CDR3: TGTGCCAGCAGCTTGTATCACAGGGGCGCCGAGCAGTACTTC. Full variable domain (remainder filled in from reference TRBV5-4 and TRBJ2-7): ETGVTQSPTHLIKTRGQQVTLRCSSQSGHNTVSWYQQALGQGPQFIFQYYREEENGRGNFPPRFSGLQFPNYSSELNVNALELDDSALYLCASSLYHRGAEQYFGPGTRLTVT.

The sample holds a few counts of this clone. The chain couples TRBV29-1 to TRBJ2-1; D perhaps matches TRBD1 (6 bases). The CDR3 is made up of 13 amino acids. Trimming removed 4 bases from V and 0 bases from J, with 7 bases in between. Germline assignment: CDR1 SQVTM and CDR2 ANQGSEA. The CDR3 DNA sequence: TGCAGCGTTGCCAGGGGCTCCTACAATGAGCAGTTCTTC. This translates into CSVARGSYNEQFF.